This T cell receptor beta chain comes out of a study of neurological immune-mediated disorders. This sample's time point: longitudinal time-point 1 (baseline). Whole-study results and caveats: Falling below healthy controls, multiple sclerosis showed the least TCR clonal expansion, while HTLV-1-associated myelopathy showed the most.

Deletions cut 5 bases from V and 9 bases from J, with 17 bases between. The CDR3 sequence is 14 residues long. This clonotype showed up many times. Its specificity is unknown. The method for making cDNA was 5'RACE, and it used 10-nucleotide random UMIs. TCRdb passed the 5' RACE reads through MiXCR, listing each CDR3 protein once. The sample holds 70,000 to 75,000 distinct CDR3 sequences, roughly 15% seen once. Sequencing was done on a sample of PBMCs. The chain is built from TRBV12-3 or TRBV12-4 and TRBJ2-1; perhaps TRBD2 as D (6 bases). This receptor was obtained from a female donor with HTLV-1-associated myelopathy (HAM/TSP). As DNA, the CDR3 is TGTGCCAGCAGTCTTCCGGGGACTTCCATTGAGCAGTTCTTC. Its translation: CASSLPGTSIEQFF.